The source of this T cell receptor (beta chain) is a study of blood T cell repertoires in COVID-19. Looking at the study overall: Spain, Italy and the United States supplied samples that represented acute and convalescent COVID-19.

The germline CDR1 and CDR2 sequences are SGHAT and FQDESV (reference sequence). The CDR3 contains 11 residues. In the original analysis: Researchers report that nucleated cell counts were estimated from reference gene primer amplification. The repertoire was sequenced with immunoSEQ multiplex PCR; TCRdb's copy has only in-frame clones and lacks some. V, J and clone size are those of that table, while D and trimming were read from the DNA. This table holds around 100,000 clones, more than 80% found once. As regards this clone: Sequence at one end of the junction differs from germline and may be a read error.

Enrolment of Seattle patients took place during active infection, and they were followed longitudinally. The sequence came from a woman aged 55-75 years with COVID-19, enrolled during active disease. The rearrangement uses TRBV11-1 and TRBJ1-2; D is possibly TRBD1 (6 bases). The sequencing input was peripheral blood. CDR3: CASRYTGRAPF. The CDR3 nucleotides read TGTGCCAGCAGATACACAGGGAGAGCCCCCTTC.